Detailed here is one TCR beta chain. Its antigen is not known. What was amplified from RNA transcripts were TCR beta CDR3 regions. HTBI primers were the set used in a first-round RT-PCR of the TCR CDR3. TCRdb reanalysed the multiplex PCR reads using MiXCR and keeps one entry per CDR3 protein. The top ten clones hold about a quarter of a sample with a few hundred thousand distinct CDR3 sequences, about a sixth of them seen once. The sample belongs to a study of T cells in Graves' hyperthyroidism and ophthalmopathy. Study-level background: Peripheral blood specimens were obtained at initial diagnosis, prior to any treatment.

Study-wide findings and caveats: Separating ophthalmopathy from stable hyperthyroidism was achieved by a 13 V-J model. Most thyroid clonotypes that were expanded above 0.001 also turned up in blood.

The blood was taken when hyperthyroidism was first diagnosed, before any ophthalmopathy symptoms showed up. V was cut by 2 bases and J by 5 bases, with 18 bases left in between. The CDR3 is 16 residues long. Looked up from germline, CDR1 is MNHEY and CDR2 is SVGAGI. The chain has TRBV6-5 and TRBJ2-5, with D tentatively TRBD2 (7 bases). The source of this sequence is a woman younger than 35 with Graves' hyperthyroidism that later progressed to Graves' ophthalmopathy. The sequenced sample consisted of blood. CDR3 protein: CASSYPGAGAGETQYF. CDR3 in DNA: TGTGCCAGCAGTTACCCGGGGGCGGGAGCCGGGGAGACCCAGTACTTC.